This record concerns one T cell receptor (beta chain) sequence. Clones were read by immunoSEQ multiplex PCR, and TCRdb kept only the in-frame ones, dropping some. The table shows roughly 16,000 clones, with more than 65% occurring only once. Germline values: CDR1 SGHRS, CDR2 YFSETQ. With 0 bases clipped from V and 10 bases from J, the junction kept 7 bases outside the gene matches. This CDR3 contains 14 residues. This sample is part of a study of T cell repertoires in ileal Crohn's disease. Described time point: neoterminal ileum biopsy at postoperative endoscopy, about 6 months after surgery. The V and J genes are TRBV5-1 and TRBJ2-3; 8 positions match TRBD2. Material: ileal tissue. The clonotype originates from an adult with Crohn's disease. The CDR3 nucleotides read TGCGCCAGCAGCTTGGATCCCGGACTAGCTTCGCAGTATTTT. This sequence encodes CASSLDPGLASQYF. Drawing the rest from reference TRBV5-1 and TRBJ2-3, the complete variable domain is KAGVTQTPRYLIKTRGQQVTLSCSPISGHRSVSWYQQTPGQGLQFLFEYFSETQRNKGNFPGRFSGRQFSNSRSEMNVSTLELGDSALYLCASSLDPGLASQYFGPGTRLTVL.